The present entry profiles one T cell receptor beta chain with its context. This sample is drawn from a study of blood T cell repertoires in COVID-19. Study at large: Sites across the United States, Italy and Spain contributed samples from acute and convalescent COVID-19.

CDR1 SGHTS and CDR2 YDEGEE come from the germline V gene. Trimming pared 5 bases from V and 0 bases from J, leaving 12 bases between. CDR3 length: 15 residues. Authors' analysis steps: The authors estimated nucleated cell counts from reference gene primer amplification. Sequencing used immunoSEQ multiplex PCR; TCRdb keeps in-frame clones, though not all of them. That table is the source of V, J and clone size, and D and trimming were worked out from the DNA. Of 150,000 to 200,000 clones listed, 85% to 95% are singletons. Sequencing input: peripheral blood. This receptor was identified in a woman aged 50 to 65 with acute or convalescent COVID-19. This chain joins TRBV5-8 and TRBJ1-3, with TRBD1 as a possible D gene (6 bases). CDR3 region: CASSLQGDSGNTIYF. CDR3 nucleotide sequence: TGTGCCAGCAGTTTACAGGGAGACTCTGGAAACACCATATATTTT.